A single sample is the source of the 4 T cell receptor beta chains below, sequenced in a study of long-term antiretroviral therapy in people with HIV. Version v3.0 of the immunoSEQ assay was performed at survey level. Clones were read by immunoSEQ multiplex PCR, and TCRdb kept only the in-frame ones, dropping some. The table has 30,000 to 40,000 clones, about 85% seen once. This specimen consisted of unsorted PBMCs, obtained 1.1 years after starting antiretroviral therapy. The receptors were sampled from a man in his late teens or twenties with HIV.

The chain recombines TRBV15 with TRBJ2-4; D may be TRBD2 (6 bases). V gave up 5 bases and J gave up 2 bases, with 13 bases separating them. Germline CDR1 LNHNV, CDR2 YYDKDF (reference sequence). The CDR3 has 15 residues. The CDR3 loop reads CATSGGGGTKNIQYF. CDR3 coding DNA: TGTGCCACCAGCGGGGGAGGAGGGACCAAAAACATTCAGTACTTC.

V usage is TRBV19 and J usage is TRBJ1-1, with D possibly TRBD1 on 5 matching bases. Trimming removed 3 bases at V and 0 bases at J, with 5 bases between. CDR1 LNHDA and CDR2 SQIVND come from the germline V gene (reference sequence). CDR3 size: 13 residues. CDR3 in amino acids: CASSMGLNTEAFF. The CDR3 region has the DNA TGTGCCAGTAGTATGGGACTGAACACTGAAGCTTTCTTT.

This clone appeared once. The chain combines TRBV19 with TRBJ1-5; D is uncertain. Looked up from germline, CDR1 is LNHDA and CDR2 is SQIVND (reference sequence). The CDR3 is 15 residues long. With 3 bases removed from V and 6 bases from J, the gap between germline ends came to 15 bases. The CDR3 protein is CASSIAGYVGQPQHF. In DNA form, the CDR3 reads TGTGCCAGTAGTATTGCTGGGTATGTTGGTCAGCCCCAGCATTTT.

The CDR3 loop is CASSYSSGGPEAFF. The CDR3 region has the DNA TGTGCCAGCAGTTACTCGAGTGGTGGCCCTGAAGCTTTCTTT. The chain couples TRBV6-5 to TRBJ1-1; D is ambiguous. This CDR3 is built from 14 residues. V lost 0 bases, J lost 6 bases, and 11 bases lay in between. The germline V gene encodes CDR1 MNHEY and CDR2 SVGAGI.